This T cell receptor (beta chain) was observed in a study of blood T cell repertoires in COVID-19 (TCRdb year 2020). About the full investigation: The collaborator samples originated in the United States, Italy and Spain and spanned the acute and convalescent phases of COVID-19. The material from the prospective study consisted of cDNA or gDNA derived from T cells, B-cell-depleted T cells, or PBMCs. The dataset comprised deeply sampled blood TCRbeta repertoires from subjects exposed to, actively infected with, or recovered from COVID-19. A freely available public database, intended as a resource for researchers studying the immune response to SARS-CoV-2, is where the repertoires were released. Samples came from the ongoing ImmuneRACE study (first 160 participants) plus 1,254 subjects from 6 global collaborators. The sample metadata nearly always contained a de-identified subject ID, COVID-19 status, age in years and sex. HLA class I and class II types, where available, came from metadata supplied by the sample provider rather than from assay-based typing. The paper as a whole reports these results and caveats: Clinical and demographic metadata were provided uncurated, with the amount varying by source and participant.

TCRbeta CDR3 regions were amplified from genomic DNA using the immunoSEQ Assay, a bias-controlled multiplex PCR. On the study's bioinformatics: The number of nucleated cells in each sample was estimated by amplification of reference gene primers within the assay. To quantify the absolute abundance of each unique TCRbeta CDR3 rearrangement, sequence reads were collapsed and filtered. For each sample, productive Simpson clonality was calculated as the square root of Simpson's diversity index over productive rearrangements. This is the immuneACCESS table as TCRdb keeps it, with only in-frame sequences that have V and J called. A part of the clones is gone; compared with another copy, unresolved V genes explain less than half, and the rest is unexplained. V and J calls and clone size are copied from that table; D and trimming were computed from the DNA. The sample table contains fewer than 250,000 clones; only one count was recorded for 83% of them. The ten top clones hold 2% to 3% of the sample.

The CDR3 covers 14 residues, taking in both the cysteine and the phenylalanine. CDR3 DNA is the only sequence kept; it has 42 bases, read in frame from the first base. From the germline V gene, CDR1 is SGHVS and CDR2 is FQNEAQ. The V end gives up 5 bases and the J end 1 base, leaving 2 bases in the junction not matched to a gene. Whole blood was collected in K2EDTA tubes by collaborating institutions according to the institutions' own protocols. For TCRbeta analysis, collaborator samples were shipped as frozen whole blood, as isolated PBMCs, or as DNA extracted from either sample type. Concerning this clone: Its cognate antigen has yet to be identified. No much larger clone exists at a distance of one base, and base qualities are not known.

This receptor was identified in a woman aged 40 to 50 with active or convalescent COVID-19. The sequencing input was peripheral blood. This chain joins TRBV7-8 to TRBJ2-3; TRBD2 aligns with 8 central bases. The DNA is TGTGCCAGCAGCCTTAGCGGGGGCACAGATACGCAGTATTTT. This sequence encodes CASSLSGGTDTQYF.